This TCR beta chain was retrieved from a study of cytomegalovirus exposure and HLA in healthy donors. CDR3 length equals 16 residues. The germline CDR1 and CDR2 sequences are SEHNR and FQNEAQ (reference sequence). J lost 0 bases, V lost 5 bases, and 8 bases had no gene match. General study findings and limits: It was reported that the classifier diagnosed cytomegalovirus status with high specificity and sensitivity in both the original and validation cohorts. A further, later analysis showed that HLA-associated TCR beta chains (compared with equally common others) were more clonally expanded.

A word on this clone: The antigen is unknown.

PCR involved 60 Vbeta and 13 Jbeta primers. Under the authors' procedure: Later work found approximately 87 million unique TCR beta chains, with approximately 12 million shared. Clones were read by immunoSEQ multiplex PCR, and TCRdb kept only the in-frame ones, dropping some. V and J calls and clone size follow that table, whereas D and trimming were derived from the DNA. Among over 90,000 clones listed, 60% to 80% were seen once. The chain combines TRBV7-9 with TRBJ2-7, with 9 bases lining up with TRBD2. The receptor's source is a male donor in good health and CMV-seropositive. Sequenced material: PBMCs. The CDR3 region has the DNA TGTGCCAGCAGCCCCGTGAAGCGGGGGGCCTCCTACGAGCAGTACTTC. This translates into CASSPVKRGASYEQYF.